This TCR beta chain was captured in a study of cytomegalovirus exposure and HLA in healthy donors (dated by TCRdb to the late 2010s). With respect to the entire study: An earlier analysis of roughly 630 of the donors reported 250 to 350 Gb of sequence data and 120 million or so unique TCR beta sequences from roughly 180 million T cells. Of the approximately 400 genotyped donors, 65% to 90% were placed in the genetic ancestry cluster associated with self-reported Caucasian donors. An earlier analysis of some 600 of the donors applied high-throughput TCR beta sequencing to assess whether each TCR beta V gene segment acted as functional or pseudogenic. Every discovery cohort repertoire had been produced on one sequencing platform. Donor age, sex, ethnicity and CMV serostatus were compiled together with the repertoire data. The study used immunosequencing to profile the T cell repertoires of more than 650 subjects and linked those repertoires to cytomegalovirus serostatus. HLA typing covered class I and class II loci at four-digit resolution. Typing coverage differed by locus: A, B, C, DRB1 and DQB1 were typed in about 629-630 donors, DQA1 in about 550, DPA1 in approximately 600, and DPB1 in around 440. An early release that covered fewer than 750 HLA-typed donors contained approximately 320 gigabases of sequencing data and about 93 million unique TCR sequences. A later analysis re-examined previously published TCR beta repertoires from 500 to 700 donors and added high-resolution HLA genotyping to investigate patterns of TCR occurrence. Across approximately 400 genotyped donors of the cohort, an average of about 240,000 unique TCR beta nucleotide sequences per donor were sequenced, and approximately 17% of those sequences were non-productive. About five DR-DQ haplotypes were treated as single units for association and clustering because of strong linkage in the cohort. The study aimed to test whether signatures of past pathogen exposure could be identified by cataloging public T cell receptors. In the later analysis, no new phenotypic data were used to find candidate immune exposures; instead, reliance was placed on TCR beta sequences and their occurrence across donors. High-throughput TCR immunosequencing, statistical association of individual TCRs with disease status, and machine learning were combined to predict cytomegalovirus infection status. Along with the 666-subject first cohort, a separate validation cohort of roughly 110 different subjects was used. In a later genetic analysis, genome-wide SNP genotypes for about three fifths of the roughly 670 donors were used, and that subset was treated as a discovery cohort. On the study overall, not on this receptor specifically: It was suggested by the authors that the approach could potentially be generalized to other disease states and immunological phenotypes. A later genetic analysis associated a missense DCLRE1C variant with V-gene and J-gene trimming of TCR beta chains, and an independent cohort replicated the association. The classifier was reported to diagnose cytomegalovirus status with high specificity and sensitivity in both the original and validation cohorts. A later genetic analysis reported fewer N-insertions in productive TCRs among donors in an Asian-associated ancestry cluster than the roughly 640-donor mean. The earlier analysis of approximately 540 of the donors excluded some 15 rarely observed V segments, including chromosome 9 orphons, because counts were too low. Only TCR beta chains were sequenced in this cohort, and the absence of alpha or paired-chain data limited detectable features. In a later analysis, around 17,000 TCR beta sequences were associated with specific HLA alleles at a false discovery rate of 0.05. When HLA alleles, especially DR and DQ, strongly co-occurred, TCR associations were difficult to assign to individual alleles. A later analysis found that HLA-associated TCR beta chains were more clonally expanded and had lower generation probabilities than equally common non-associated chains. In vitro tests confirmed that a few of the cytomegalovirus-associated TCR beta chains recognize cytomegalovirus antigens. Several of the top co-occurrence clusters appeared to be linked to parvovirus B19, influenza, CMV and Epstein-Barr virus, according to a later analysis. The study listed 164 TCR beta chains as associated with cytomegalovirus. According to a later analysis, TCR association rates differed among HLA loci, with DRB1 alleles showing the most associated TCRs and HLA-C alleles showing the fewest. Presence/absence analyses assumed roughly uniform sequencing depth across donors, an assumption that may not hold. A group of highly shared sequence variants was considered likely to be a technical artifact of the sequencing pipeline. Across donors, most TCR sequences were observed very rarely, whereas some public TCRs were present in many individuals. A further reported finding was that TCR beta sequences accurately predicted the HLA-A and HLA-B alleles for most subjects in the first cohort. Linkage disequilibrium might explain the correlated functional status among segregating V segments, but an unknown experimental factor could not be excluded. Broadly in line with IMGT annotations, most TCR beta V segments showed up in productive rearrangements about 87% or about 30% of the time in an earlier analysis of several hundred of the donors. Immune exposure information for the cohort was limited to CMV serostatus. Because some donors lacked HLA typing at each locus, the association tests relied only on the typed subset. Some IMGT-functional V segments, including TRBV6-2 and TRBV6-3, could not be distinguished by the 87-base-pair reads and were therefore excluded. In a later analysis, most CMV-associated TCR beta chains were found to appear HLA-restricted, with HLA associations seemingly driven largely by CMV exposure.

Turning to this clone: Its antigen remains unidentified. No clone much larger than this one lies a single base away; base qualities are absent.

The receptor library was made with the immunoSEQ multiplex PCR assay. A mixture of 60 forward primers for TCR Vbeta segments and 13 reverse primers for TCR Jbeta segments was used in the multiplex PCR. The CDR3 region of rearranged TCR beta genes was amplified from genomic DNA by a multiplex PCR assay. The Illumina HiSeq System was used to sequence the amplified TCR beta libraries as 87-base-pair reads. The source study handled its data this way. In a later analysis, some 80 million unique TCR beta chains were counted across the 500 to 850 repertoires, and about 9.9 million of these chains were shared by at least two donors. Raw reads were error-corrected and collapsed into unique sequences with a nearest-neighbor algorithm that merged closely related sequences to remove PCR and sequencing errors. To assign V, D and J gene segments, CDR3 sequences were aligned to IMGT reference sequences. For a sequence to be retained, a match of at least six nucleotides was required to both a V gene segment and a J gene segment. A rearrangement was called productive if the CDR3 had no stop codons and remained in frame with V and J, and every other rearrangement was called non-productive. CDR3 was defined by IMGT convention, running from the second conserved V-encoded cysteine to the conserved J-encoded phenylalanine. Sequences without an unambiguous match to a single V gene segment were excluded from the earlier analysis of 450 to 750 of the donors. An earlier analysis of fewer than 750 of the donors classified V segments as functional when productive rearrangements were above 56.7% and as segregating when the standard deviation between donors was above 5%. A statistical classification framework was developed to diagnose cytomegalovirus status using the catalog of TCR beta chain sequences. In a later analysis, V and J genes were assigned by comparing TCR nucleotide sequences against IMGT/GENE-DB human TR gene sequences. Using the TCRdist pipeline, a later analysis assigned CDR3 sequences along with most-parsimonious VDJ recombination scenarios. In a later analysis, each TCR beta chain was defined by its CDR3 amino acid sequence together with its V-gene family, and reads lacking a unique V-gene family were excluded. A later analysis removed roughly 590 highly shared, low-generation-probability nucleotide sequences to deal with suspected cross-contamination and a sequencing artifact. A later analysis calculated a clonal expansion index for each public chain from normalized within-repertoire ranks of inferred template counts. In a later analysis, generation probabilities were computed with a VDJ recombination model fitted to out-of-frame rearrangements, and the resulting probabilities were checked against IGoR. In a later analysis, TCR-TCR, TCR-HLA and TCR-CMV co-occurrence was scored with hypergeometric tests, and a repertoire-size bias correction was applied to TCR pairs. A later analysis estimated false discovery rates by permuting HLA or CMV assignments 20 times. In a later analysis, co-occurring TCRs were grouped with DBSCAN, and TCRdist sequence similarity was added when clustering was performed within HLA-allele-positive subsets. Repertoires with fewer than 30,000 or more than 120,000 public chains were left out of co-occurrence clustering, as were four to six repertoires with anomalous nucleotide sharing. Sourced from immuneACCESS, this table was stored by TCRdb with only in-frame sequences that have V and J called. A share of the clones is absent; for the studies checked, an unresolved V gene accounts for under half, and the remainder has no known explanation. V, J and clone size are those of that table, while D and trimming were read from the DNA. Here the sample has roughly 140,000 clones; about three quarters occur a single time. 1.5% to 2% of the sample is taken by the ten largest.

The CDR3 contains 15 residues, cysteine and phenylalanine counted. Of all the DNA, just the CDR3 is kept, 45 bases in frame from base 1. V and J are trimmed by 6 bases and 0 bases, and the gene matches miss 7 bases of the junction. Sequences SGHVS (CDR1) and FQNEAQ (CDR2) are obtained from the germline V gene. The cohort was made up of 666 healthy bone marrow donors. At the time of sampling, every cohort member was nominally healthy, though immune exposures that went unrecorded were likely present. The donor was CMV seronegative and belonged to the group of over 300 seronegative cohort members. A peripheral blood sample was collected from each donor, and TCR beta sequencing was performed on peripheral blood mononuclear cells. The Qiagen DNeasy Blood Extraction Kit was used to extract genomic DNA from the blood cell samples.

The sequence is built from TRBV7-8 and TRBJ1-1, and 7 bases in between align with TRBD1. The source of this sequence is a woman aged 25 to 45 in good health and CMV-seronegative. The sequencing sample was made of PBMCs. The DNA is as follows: TGTGCCAGCAGACCGATGGGACAGCTGAACACTGAAGCTTTCTTT. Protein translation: CASRPMGQLNTEAFF.